This TCR beta chain was identified during a study of technical replicates of blood from a handful of donors. Method: immunoSEQ multiplex PCR; TCRdb's copy keeps in-frame clones and lacks some. The sample lists roughly 85,000 clones, 94% occurring once. V was trimmed by 6 bases and J by 5 bases, leaving 10 bases between them. The CDR3 sequence is 12 residues long. CDR1 is MNHNS, CDR2 SASEGT, per germline. The chain couples TRBV6-1 to TRBJ1-1; no reliable D call. The receptor was isolated from a human donor in good health. The sample comprised T cells isolated from PBMCs. CDR3: CASRARRTEAFF. CDR3 sequence (DNA): TGTGCCAGCAGGGCGAGGAGGACTGAAGCTTTCTTT.